This entry lists 22 T cell receptor beta chains sequenced from one sample in a study of radiotherapy plus CTLA-4 blockade in lung cancer. The data were produced by immunoSEQ multiplex PCR, yet TCRdb's version contains in-frame clones alone and is incomplete. The sample lists around 56,000 clones, over 75% occurring once. The starting material was peripheral blood, obtained from a patient treated with radiotherapy plus ipilimumab. The receptors stem from a human donor with non-small cell lung cancer who had a complete response to radiotherapy plus ipilimumab.

This CDR3 reads CASSVQGAGDTQYF. CDR3 sequence (DNA): TGTGCCAGCAGCGTGCAGGGGGCCGGAGATACGCAGTATTTT. This chain joins TRBV9 and TRBJ2-3, with 8 bases that match TRBD1. The CDR3 spans 14 residues. Germline V gives CDR1 SGDLS, CDR2 YYNGEE. V shed 2 bases and J 5 bases; nucleotides not matched to a gene: 4.

The gene calls are TRBV11-2 and TRBJ2-7, with 7 bases aligning to TRBD1. Germline CDR1 and CDR2: SGHAT and FQNNGV. CDR3 length equals 16 residues. J was trimmed by 1 base and V by 4 bases; bases with no gene match: 10. The CDR3 loop is CASSSYFGTESYEQYF. The CDR3 DNA is TGTGCCAGCAGCTCCTACTTCGGGACAGAGTCCTACGAGCAGTACTTC.

This clone was seen only a few times. The genes are TRBV10-1 and TRBJ2-1, with D uncertain. This CDR3 spans 13 amino acids. The germline V and J ends were trimmed by 2 bases and 9 bases, with 11 bases remaining between them. Germline V gives CDR1 WNHNN, CDR2 SYGVQD (reference sequence). This CDR3 reads CASSEPNSLEQFF. The CDR3 DNA sequence: TGCGCCAGCAGTGAGCCGAACTCGCTTGAGCAGTTCTTC.

The CDR3 reads CASGPGVNTGELFF. Written as DNA, the CDR3 is TGTGCCAGCGGCCCAGGGGTTAACACCGGGGAGCTGTTTTTT. The rearrangement joins TRBV6-6 to TRBJ2-2; perhaps TRBD1 as D (6 bases). The germline CDR1 and CDR2 sequences are MNHNY and SVGAGI (reference sequence). V was shortened by 8 bases and J by 2 bases, with 12 bases between the two germline ends. This CDR3 comprises 14 residues.

A single count supports this clone. V is TRBV30 and J is TRBJ1-2; D might be TRBD1 (5 bases). V lost 4 bases and J lost 0, with 15 bases in between. Germline lookup yields CDR1 GTSNPN and CDR2 SVGIG (reference sequence). CDR3 length equals 15 residues. CDR3 coding DNA: TGTGCCTGGACCTGGGCAGGGATATCTAACTATGGCTACACCTTC. It encodes CAWTWAGISNYGYTF. The full variable domain, in which reference TRBV30 and TRBJ1-2 provide the parts outside the CDR3, is SQTIHQWPATLVQPVGSPLSLECTVEGTSNPNLYWYRQAAGRGLQLLFYSVGIGQISSEVPQNLSASRPQDRQFILSSKKLLLSDSGFYLCAWTWAGISNYGYTFGSGTRLTVV.

This chain connects TRBV5-1 to TRBJ2-3; D perhaps matches TRBD1 (8 bases). V shed 5 bases and J shed 2 bases, with 21 bases lying between them. The CDR3 is 17 residues long. The V gene's germline CDR1 is SGHRS and CDR2 YFSETQ. The CDR3 loop reads CASRPTTGGEITDTQYF. The CDR3 nucleotides are TGCGCCAGCAGACCTACCACAGGGGGGGAGATCACAGATACGCAGTATTTT.

The chain employs TRBV7-2 and TRBJ1-5, with D perhaps matching TRBD1 (5 bases). The germline gives CDR1 SGHTA, CDR2 FQGNSA. CDR3 length: 15 amino acids. V was trimmed by 1 base and J by 9 bases, leaving 16 bases between them. The CDR3 is CASSLEQALVGPQHF. The CDR3 DNA sequence: TGTGCCAGCAGCTTAGAACAGGCCTTAGTAGGGCCCCAGCATTTT. Supplemented by reference TRBV7-2 and TRBJ1-5, the full variable domain reads GAGVSQSPSNKVTEKGKDVELRCDPISGHTALYWYRQSLGQGLEFLIYFQGNSAPDKSGLPSDRFSAERTGGSVSTLTIQRTQQEDSAVYLCASSLEQALVGPQHFGDGTRLSIL.

The chain carries TRBV18 and TRBJ2-6; D is unresolved. This CDR3 has 19 residues. V was shortened by 3 bases and J by 0 bases, with 18 bases between the two germline ends. Germline CDR1 reads KGHSH; CDR2 reads LQKENI. The chain's CDR3 is CASSPQGGGSPSGANVLTF. The CDR3 bases are TGTGCCAGCTCACCTCAAGGCGGCGGATCGCCCTCTGGGGCCAACGTCCTGACTTTC.

This chain uses TRBV29-1 with TRBJ2-5; the D gene is possibly TRBD1 (5 bases). Trimming removed 4 bases at V and 2 bases at J, with 11 bases between. This CDR3 spans 13 amino acids. The V gene's germline CDR1 is SQVTM and CDR2 ANQGSEA. The CDR3 reads CSVGGRGQETQYF. DNA of the CDR3: TGCAGCGTTGGGGGTAGGGGACAAGAGACCCAGTACTTC.

V is TRBV6-5 and J is TRBJ2-5, with no clear D. The germline gives CDR1 MNHEY, CDR2 SVGAGI. V lost 3 bases and J 3 bases, leaving 8 bases between the germline ends. This CDR3 contains 13 residues. CDR3 residues: CASSYPGKETQYF. The CDR3 DNA follows: TGTGCCAGCAGTTATCCGGGTAAAGAGACCCAGTACTTC.

V and J are TRBV19 and TRBJ2-5, with D maybe TRBD1 (6 bases). Germline V gene sequence: CDR1 LNHDA, CDR2 SQIVND (reference sequence). Trimming cost V 2 bases and J 5 bases, with 9 bases left between them. The CDR3 contains 13 residues. DNA of the CDR3: TGTGCCAGTAGTATAAGCAGGGGTGAGACCCAGTACTTC. Encoded protein: CASSISRGETQYF.

The V gene is TRBV11-3, the J gene TRBJ1-1; no reliable D call. The germline gives CDR1 SGHNT, CDR2 YENEEA. V lost 5 bases to trimming and J lost 0 bases, with 10 bases between them. The length of the CDR3 is 14 residues. CDR3 DNA: TGTGCCAGCAGCCCTAGGCAGATGAACACTGAAGCTTTCTTT. This translates into CASSPRQMNTEAFF.

V and J are TRBV25-1 and TRBJ1-1; D may be TRBD1 (6 bases). CDR1 is MGHDK, CDR2 SYGVNS, per germline. Trimming took 3 bases from V and 4 from J, leaving 6 bases between them. The CDR3 sequence is 12 residues long. The DNA of the CDR3 is TGTGCCAGCAGTGAGGGGGCCACTGAAGCTTTCTTT. It codes for CASSEGATEAFF.

DNA of the CDR3: TGTGCTAGTGGTTTGGAACCGGGGGATACGCAGTATTTT. This translates into CASGLEPGDTQYF. The J gene is TRBJ2-3, the V gene TRBV12-5, with TRBD2 as a possible D gene (5 bases). The CDR3 extends over 13 amino acids. Trimming removed 1 base at V and 6 bases at J, with 8 bases between. Germline V gene data show CDR1 as LGHNT and CDR2 as FRNRAP.

This chain connects TRBV18 to TRBJ2-5, with unresolved D. Germline loops: CDR1 KGHSH, CDR2 LQKENI. Trimming took 4 bases from V and 3 from J, leaving 6 bases between them. CDR3 size: 12 residues. The CDR3 protein is CASSLFEETQYF. As DNA, the CDR3 is TGTGCCAGCTCACTATTCGAAGAGACCCAGTACTTC. Together with reference TRBV18 and TRBJ2-5, the CDR3 gives the full variable domain: NAGVMQNPRHLVRRRGQEARLRCSPMKGHSHVYWYRQLPEEGLKFMVYLQKENIIDESGMPKERFSAEFPKEGPSILRIQQVVRGDSAAYFCASSLFEETQYFGPGTRLLVL.

V and J are TRBV6-5 and TRBJ2-2; TRBD1 is a possible D gene (5 bases). The CDR3 has 16 amino acids. V lost 6 bases and J 1 base, leaving 15 bases between the germline ends. Germline CDR1 reads MNHEY; CDR2 reads SVGAGI. CDR3 sequence: CASSYGPRGNTGELFF. For the CDR3, the DNA is TGTGCCAGCAGCTACGGACCAAGGGGGAACACCGGGGAGCTGTTTTTT.

This sequence joins TRBV14 and TRBJ1-1; D is unresolved. The germline CDR1 and CDR2 sequences are SGHDN and FVKESK. Trimming removed 0 bases at V and 2 bases at J, with 10 bases between. This CDR3 comprises 15 residues. The CDR3 DNA reads TGTGCCAGCAGCCAAGATATTTTGAGAAACACTGAAGCTTTCTTT. This translates into CASSQDILRNTEAFF.

The CDR3 sequence is CASSQGTGGTYEQYF. The CDR3, as DNA: TGCGCCAGCAGCCAAGGCACAGGGGGCACGTACGAGCAGTACTTC. V usage is TRBV4-1 and J usage is TRBJ2-5; TRBD1 matches at 9 bases. The J call may be in error: the DNA end matches TRBJ2-7 better. Germline V gene lookup returns CDR1 MGHRA and CDR2 YSYEKL. The CDR3 loop spans 15 amino acids.

The J gene is TRBJ1-5, the V gene TRBV2; maybe TRBD1 (5 bases). V was cut by 5 bases and J by 0 bases, with 8 bases left in between. CDR1 and CDR2 (germline): SNHLY, FYNNEI. This CDR3 is 14 amino acids long. CDR3 sequence reads: CASSLTDSNQPQHF. The CDR3 nucleotides read TGTGCCAGCAGTCTGACAGATAGCAATCAGCCCCAGCATTTT.

The CDR3 region is CASSQDSGQGQGRNTEAFF. In DNA form, the CDR3 reads TGCGCCAGCAGCCAAGATTCGGGACAGGGGCAAGGTCGGAACACTGAAGCTTTCTTT. V gene TRBV4-1 combines with J gene TRBJ1-1; 10 positions match TRBD1. The CDR3 spans 19 residues. V lost 0 bases and J lost 1; bases outside the gene matches: 11. Per germline, CDR1 MGHRA and CDR2 YSYEKL.

V and J are TRBV6-1 and TRBJ1-5, with D maybe TRBD1 (5 bases). The CDR3 contains 14 residues. The germline V gene encodes CDR1 MNHNS and CDR2 SASEGT. Deletions cut 7 bases from V and 7 bases from J, with 17 bases between. Here the CDR3 DNA reads TGTGCCAGCACTCCGGGGGGGGACCGACAGCCCCAGCATTTT. This translates into CASTPGGDRQPQHF.

V usage is TRBV7-2 and J usage is TRBJ2-2; the match to TRBD2 covers 10 bases. Germline V gives CDR1 SGHTA, CDR2 FQGNSA. Unmatched junction bases numbered 14, after V lost 5 bases and J lost 8 bases. This CDR3 contains 17 residues. The CDR3 DNA follows: TGTGCCAGCAGCCCCTCTAGCGGGAGCGCTGTACGGGGGGAGCTGTTTTTT. This translates into CASSPSSGSAVRGELFF.